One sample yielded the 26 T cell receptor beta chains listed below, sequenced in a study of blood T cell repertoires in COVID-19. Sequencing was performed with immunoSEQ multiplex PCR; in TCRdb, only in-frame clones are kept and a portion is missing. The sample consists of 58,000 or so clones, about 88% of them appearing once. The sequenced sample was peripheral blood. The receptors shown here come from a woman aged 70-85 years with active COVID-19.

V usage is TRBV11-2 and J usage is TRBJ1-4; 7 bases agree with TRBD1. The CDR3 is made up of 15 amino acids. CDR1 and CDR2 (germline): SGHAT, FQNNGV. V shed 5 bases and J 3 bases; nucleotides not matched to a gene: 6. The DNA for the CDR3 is TGTGCCAGCAGCCAGGGGGACAAACCTAATGAAAAACTGTTTTTT. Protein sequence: CASSQGDKPNEKLFF.

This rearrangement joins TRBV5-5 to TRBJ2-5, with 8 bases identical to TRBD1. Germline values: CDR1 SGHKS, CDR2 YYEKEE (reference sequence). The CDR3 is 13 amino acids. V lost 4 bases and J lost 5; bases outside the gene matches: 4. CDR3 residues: CASSPRGQETQYF. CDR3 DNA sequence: TGTGCCAGCAGCCCCAGGGGGCAGGAGACCCAGTACTTC.

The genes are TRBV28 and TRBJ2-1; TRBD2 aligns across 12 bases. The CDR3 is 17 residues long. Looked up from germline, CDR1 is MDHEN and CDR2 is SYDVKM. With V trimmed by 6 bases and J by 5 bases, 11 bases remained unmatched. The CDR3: CASSSSRASGRDNEQFF. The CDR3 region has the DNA TGTGCCAGCAGCTCAAGTCGGGCTAGCGGGAGGGACAATGAGCAGTTCTTC.

The CDR3 sequence: CAIKLPGSGELFF. The CDR3 DNA sequence: TGTGCCATCAAGCTACCGGGAAGCGGGGAGCTGTTTTTT. V usage is TRBV10-3 and J usage is TRBJ2-2; maybe TRBD2 (5 bases). The CDR3 consists of 13 residues. V dropped 7 bases and J dropped 7 bases, with 13 bases sitting between them. The germline V gene has CDR1 ENHRY and CDR2 SYGVKD.

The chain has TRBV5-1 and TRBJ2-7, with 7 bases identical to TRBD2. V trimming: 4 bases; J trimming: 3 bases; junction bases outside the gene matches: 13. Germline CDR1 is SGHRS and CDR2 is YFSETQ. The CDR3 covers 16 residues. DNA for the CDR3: TGCGCCAGCAGCCCAAGGGGAAGCGGGAAGATCTACGAGCAGTACTTC. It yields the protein CASSPRGSGKIYEQYF.

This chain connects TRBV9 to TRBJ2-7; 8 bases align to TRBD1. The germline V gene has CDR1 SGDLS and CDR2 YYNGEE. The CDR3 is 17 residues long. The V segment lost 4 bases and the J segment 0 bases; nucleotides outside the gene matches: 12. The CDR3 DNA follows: TGTGCCAGCAGCCCGCGTGACAGGGGAACTGGCTCCTACGAGCAGTACTTC. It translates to CASSPRDRGTGSYEQYF. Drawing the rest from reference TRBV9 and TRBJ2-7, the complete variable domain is DSGVTQTPKHLITATGQRVTLRCSPRSGDLSVYWYQQSLDQGLQFLIQYYNGEERAKGNILERFSAQQFPDLHSELNLSSLELGDSALYFCASSPRDRGTGSYEQYFGPGTRLTVT.

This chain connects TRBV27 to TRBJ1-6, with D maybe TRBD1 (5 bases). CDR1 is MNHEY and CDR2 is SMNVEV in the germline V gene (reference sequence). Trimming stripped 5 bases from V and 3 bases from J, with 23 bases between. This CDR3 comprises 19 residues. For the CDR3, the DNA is TGTGCCAGCAGTACACCTCCTAGGCGGGACGGCCTCTATAATTCACCCCTCCACTTT. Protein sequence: CASSTPPRRDGLYNSPLHF.

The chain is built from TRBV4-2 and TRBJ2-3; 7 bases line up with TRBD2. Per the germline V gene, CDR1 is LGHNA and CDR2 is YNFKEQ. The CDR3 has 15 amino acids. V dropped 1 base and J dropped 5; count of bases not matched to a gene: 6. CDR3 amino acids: CASSQVAGVRDTQYF. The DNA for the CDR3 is TGTGCCAGCAGCCAAGTGGCGGGAGTCAGAGATACGCAGTATTTT.

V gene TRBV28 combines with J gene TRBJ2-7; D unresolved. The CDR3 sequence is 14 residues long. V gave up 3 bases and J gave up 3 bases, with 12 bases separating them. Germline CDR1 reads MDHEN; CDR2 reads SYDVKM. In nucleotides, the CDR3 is TGTGCCAGCAGTTTTGGTCCCAACTTCTACGAGCAGTACTTC. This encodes CASSFGPNFYEQYF.

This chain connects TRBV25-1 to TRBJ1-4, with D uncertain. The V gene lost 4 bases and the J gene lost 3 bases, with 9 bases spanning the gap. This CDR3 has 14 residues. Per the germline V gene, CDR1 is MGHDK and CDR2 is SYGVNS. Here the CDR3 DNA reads TGTGCCAGCAGTGCGGGAGTATCTAATGAAAAACTGTTTTTT. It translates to CASSAGVSNEKLFF.

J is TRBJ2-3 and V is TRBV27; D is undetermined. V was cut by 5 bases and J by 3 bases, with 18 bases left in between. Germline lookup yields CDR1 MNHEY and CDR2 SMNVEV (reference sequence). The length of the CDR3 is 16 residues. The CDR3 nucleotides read TGTGCCAGCAGTCCACGTACAGTCGCCTCGACAGATACGCAGTATTTT. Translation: CASSPRTVASTDTQYF.

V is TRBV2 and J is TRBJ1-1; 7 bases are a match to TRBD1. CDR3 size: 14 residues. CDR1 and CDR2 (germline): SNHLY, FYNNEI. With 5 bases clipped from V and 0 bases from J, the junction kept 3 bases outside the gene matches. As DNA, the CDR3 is TGTGCCAGCAGTCCGGGACAGTTGAACACTGAAGCTTTCTTT. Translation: CASSPGQLNTEAFF.

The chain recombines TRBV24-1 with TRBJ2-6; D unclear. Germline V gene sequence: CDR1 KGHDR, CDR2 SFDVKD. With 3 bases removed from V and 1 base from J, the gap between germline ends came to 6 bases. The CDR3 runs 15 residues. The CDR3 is CATSDPPSGANVLTF. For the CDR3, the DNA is TGTGCCACCAGTGATCCCCCGTCTGGGGCCAACGTCCTGACTTTC.

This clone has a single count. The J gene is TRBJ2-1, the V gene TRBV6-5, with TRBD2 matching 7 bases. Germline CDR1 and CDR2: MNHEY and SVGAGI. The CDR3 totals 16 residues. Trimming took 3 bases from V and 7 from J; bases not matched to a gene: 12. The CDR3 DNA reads TGTGCCAGCAGTTATGGACTAGACGGGCTTTATAATGAGCAGTTCTTC. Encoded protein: CASSYGLDGLYNEQFF.

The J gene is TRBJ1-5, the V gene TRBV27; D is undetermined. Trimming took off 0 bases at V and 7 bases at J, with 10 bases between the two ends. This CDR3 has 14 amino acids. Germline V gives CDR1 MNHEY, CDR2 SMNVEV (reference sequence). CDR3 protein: CASSLSRLWQPQHF. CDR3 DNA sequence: TGTGCCAGCAGTTTATCCAGGTTATGGCAGCCCCAGCATTTT.

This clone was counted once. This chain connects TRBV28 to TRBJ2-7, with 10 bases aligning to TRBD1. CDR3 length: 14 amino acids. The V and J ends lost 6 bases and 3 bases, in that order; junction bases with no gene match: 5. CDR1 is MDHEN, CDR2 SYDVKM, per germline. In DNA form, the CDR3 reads TGTGCCAGCAGAAACCGGGACAGGGGCTACGAGCAGTACTTC. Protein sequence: CASRNRDRGYEQYF.

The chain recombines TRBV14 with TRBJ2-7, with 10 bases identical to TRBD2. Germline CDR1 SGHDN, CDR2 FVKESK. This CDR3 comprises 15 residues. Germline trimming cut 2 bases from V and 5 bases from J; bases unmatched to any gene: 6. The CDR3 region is CASSQLSGRFDEQYF. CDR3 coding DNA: TGTGCCAGCAGCCAACTTAGCGGGAGGTTCGACGAGCAGTACTTC.

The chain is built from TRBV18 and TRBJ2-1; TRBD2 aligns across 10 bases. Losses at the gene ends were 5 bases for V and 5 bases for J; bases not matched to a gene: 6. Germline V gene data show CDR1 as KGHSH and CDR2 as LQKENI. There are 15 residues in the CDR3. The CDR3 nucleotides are TGTGCCAGCTCAAGGACTAGCGGTGATGACAATGAGCAGTTCTTC. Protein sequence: CASSRTSGDDNEQFF.

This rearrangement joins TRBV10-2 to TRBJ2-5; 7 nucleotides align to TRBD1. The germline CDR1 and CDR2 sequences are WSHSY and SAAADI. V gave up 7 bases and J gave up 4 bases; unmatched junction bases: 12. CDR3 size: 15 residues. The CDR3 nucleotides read TGCGCCAGCAAATCGGGACAGCACCTTAGAGAGACCCAGTACTTC. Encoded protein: CASKSGQHLRETQYF.

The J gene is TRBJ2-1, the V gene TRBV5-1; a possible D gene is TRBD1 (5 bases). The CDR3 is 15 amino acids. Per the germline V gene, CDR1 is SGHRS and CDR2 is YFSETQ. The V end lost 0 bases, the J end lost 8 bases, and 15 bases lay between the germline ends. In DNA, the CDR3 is TGCGCCAGCAGCTTGGTGGCAGGGAAGAACGATGAGCAGTTCTTC. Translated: CASSLVAGKNDEQFF.

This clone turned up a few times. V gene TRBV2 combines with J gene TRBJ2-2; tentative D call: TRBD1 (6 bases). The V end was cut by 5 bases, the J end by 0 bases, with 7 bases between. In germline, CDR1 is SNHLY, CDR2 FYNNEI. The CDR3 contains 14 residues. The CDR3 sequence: CASSRDTNTGELFF. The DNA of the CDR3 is TGTGCCAGCAGTCGGGACACGAACACCGGGGAGCTGTTTTTT.

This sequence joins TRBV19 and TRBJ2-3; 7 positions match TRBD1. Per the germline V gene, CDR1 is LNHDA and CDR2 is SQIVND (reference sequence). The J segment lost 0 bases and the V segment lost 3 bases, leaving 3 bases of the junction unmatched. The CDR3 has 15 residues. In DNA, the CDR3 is TGTGCCAGTAGTATCGAGGGGGCTAGCACAGATACGCAGTATTTT. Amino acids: CASSIEGASTDTQYF.

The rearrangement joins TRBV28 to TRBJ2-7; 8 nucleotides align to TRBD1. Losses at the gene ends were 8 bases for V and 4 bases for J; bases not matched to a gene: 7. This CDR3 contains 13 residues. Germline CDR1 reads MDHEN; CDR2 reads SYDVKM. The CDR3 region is CASRTGRIYEQYF. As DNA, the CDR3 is TGTGCCAGCCGGACAGGGCGAATTTACGAGCAGTACTTC. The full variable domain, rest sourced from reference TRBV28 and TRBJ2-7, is DVKVTQSSRYLVKRTGEKVFLECVQDMDHENMFWYRQDPGLGLRLIYFSYDVKMKEKGDIPEGYSVSREKKERFSLILESASTNQTSMYLCASRTGRIYEQYFGPGTRLTVT.

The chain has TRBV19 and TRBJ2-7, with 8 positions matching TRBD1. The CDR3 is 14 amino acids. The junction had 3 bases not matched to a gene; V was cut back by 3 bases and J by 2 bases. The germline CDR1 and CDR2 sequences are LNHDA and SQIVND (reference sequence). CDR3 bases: TGTGCCAGTAGTATGGGGACAGGTACCTACGAGCAGTACTTC. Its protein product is CASSMGTGTYEQYF.

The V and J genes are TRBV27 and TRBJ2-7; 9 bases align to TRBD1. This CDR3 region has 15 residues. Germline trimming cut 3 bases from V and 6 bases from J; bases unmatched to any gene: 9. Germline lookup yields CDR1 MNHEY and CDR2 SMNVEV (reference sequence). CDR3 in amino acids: CASSFGDRVFFEQYF. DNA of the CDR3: TGTGCCAGCAGTTTTGGGGACAGGGTTTTTTTCGAGCAGTACTTC.

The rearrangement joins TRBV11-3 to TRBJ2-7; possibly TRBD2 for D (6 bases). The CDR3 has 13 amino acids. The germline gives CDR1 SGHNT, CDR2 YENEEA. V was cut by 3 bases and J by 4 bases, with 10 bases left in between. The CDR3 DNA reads TGTGCCAGCAGCTTGGGACTCAAATACGAGCAGTACTTC. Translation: CASSLGLKYEQYF.